Each of the 11 T cell receptor beta chains below was sequenced from the same sample in a study of tumor-infiltrating T cells and Merkel cell polyomavirus. Study overall: CD8+ T cells recognized the Merkel cell polyomavirus KLL epitope.

The assay was immunoSEQ multiplex PCR, and TCRdb's table has in-frame clones only and misses some. The sample consists of approximately 2,000 clones, 95% to 98% of them appearing once. All patients' tumors stained robustly positive for Merkel cell polyomavirus Large T antigen by immunohistochemistry. The sample taken for sequencing was lymph node tissue. The receptor source for this set is a man in his 70s with Merkel cell carcinoma.

The V and J genes are TRBV29-1 and TRBJ1-2; no clear D. CDR3 length: 14 residues. Trimming pared 1 base from V and 2 bases from J, leaving 11 bases between. CDR1 is SQVTM, CDR2 ANQGSEA, per germline. The DNA of the CDR3 is TGCAGCGTTGAAGTTGGGCGCACAAACTATGGCTACACCTTC. It yields the protein CSVEVGRTNYGYTF.

This sequence joins TRBV2 and TRBJ2-7; possible D gene TRBD2, 6 bases. Germline V gene data show CDR1 as SNHLY and CDR2 as FYNNEI. The CDR3 has 14 amino acids. The V end lost 2 bases, the J end lost 1 base, and 9 bases lay between the germline ends. CDR3 coding DNA: TGTGCCAGCAGTGAAAGACTAGTTTCCTACGAGCAGTACTTC. This codes for CASSERLVSYEQYF.

The chain combines TRBV19 with TRBJ2-3; TRBD2 matches at 11 bases. The CDR3 spans 16 residues. Per the germline V gene, CDR1 is LNHDA and CDR2 is SQIVND (reference sequence). J gave up 7 bases and V 7 bases, and 13 bases lay outside the gene matches. CDR3 sequence: CASNPSSGRAVYTQYF. CDR3 sequence (DNA): TGTGCCAGTAACCCCAGTAGCGGGAGGGCAGTTTATACGCAGTATTTT.

This clone showed up just once. V gene TRBV29-1 combines with J gene TRBJ2-6; 9 bases align to TRBD1. V was clipped by 6 bases and J by 0 bases; unmatched bases: 9. The CDR3 length is 17 residues. Germline lookup yields CDR1 SQVTM and CDR2 ANQGSEA. This chain's CDR3 is CSVAWGTGYSGANVLTF. In DNA form, the CDR3 reads TGCAGCGTGGCCTGGGGGACAGGGTACTCTGGGGCCAACGTCCTGACTTTC.

V usage is TRBV6-1 and J usage is TRBJ2-1, with TRBD1 identical over 9 bases. The V and J ends lost 6 bases and 5 bases, in that order; junction bases with no gene match: 8. This CDR3 is 15 amino acids long. Germline CDR1 is MNHNS and CDR2 is SASEGT. CDR3 sequence (DNA): TGTGCCAGCAGAATTGACAGGGGGTTGGACAATGAGCAGTTCTTC. It yields the protein CASRIDRGLDNEQFF.

The chain is built from TRBV4-1 and TRBJ1-1; 11 bases fit TRBD1. The CDR3 has 19 residues. After removal of 4 bases from V and 4 bases from J, the junction contained 17 bases not matched to a gene. In germline, CDR1 is MGHRA, CDR2 YSYEKL. CDR3 protein: CASSRAFSGTGGMSTEAFF. The DNA of the CDR3 is TGCGCCAGCAGCCGAGCCTTTAGCGGGACAGGGGGTATGAGCACTGAAGCTTTCTTT.

The gene calls are TRBV4-3 and TRBJ1-4; possibly TRBD1 for D (6 bases). The germline CDR1 and CDR2 sequences are LGHNA and YSLEER. The V and J ends lost 4 bases and 6 bases respectively, with 15 bases between them. The CDR3 runs to 15 residues. In nucleotides, the CDR3 is TGCGCCAGCAGCCGAGCAGGGGCGCAGGATGAAAAACTGTTTTTT. Translating it yields CASSRAGAQDEKLFF.

This clone was detected once. This chain uses TRBV29-1 with TRBJ1-2; 8 positions match TRBD1. CDR3 length: 14 residues. CDR1 and CDR2 (germline): SQVTM, ANQGSEA. The ends lost 3 bases at V and 8 bases at J; junction bases unmatched: 11. CDR3 loop: CSVDLTGELRGYTF. The CDR3 bases are TGCAGCGTTGACCTGACAGGGGAACTCAGGGGCTACACCTTC.

The rearrangement uses TRBV18 and TRBJ1-1; maybe TRBD1 (5 bases). CDR1 is KGHSH, CDR2 LQKENI, per germline. Trimming stripped 0 bases from V and 4 bases from J, with 12 bases between. The CDR3 spans 15 residues. CDR3 nucleotide sequence: TGTGCCAGCTCACCACCCCCTGACAGAAGCACTGAAGCTTTCTTT. Its protein product is CASSPPPDRSTEAFF.

The rearrangement uses TRBV2 and TRBJ1-5, with 7 bases identical to TRBD1. This CDR3 contains 17 residues. Unmatched junction bases numbered 14, after V lost 3 bases and J lost 6 bases. Looked up from germline, CDR1 is SNHLY and CDR2 is FYNNEI. The CDR3: CASSERGGRGPGQPQHF. CDR3 DNA: TGTGCCAGCAGTGAGCGGGGGGGGAGGGGGCCCGGTCAGCCCCAGCATTTT. Complete variable domain (other parts from reference TRBV2 and TRBJ1-5): EPEVTQTPSHQVTQMGQEVILRCVPISNHLYFYWYRQILGQKVEFLVSFYNNEISEKSEIFDDQFSVERPDGSNFTLKIRSTKLEDSAMYFCASSERGGRGPGQPQHFGDGTRLSIL.

This clone is a singleton in its sample. The rearrangement links TRBV2 to TRBJ1-1; TRBD1 might be the D (5 bases). The germline gives CDR1 SNHLY, CDR2 FYNNEI. V lost 6 bases to trimming and J lost 6 bases, with 14 bases between them. The CDR3 has 13 residues. The CDR3 reads CASRVGPVSEAFF. The DNA of the CDR3 is TGTGCCAGCAGGGTGGGGCCGGTGTCTGAAGCTTTCTTT.